This T cell receptor (beta chain) derives from a study of blood T cell repertoires in COVID-19 (dated by TCRdb to about 2020). As for the study more broadly: Samples from collaborators originated in the United States, Italy and Spain and spanned both the acute and convalescent phases of COVID-19. The sample metadata nearly always contained a de-identified subject ID, COVID-19 status, age in years and sex. Where available, HLA class I and class II types were taken from metadata supplied by the sample provider and were not determined by assay-based typing. The repertoires were released in a freely available public database meant as a resource for research on the immune response to SARS-CoV-2. Deeply sampled blood TCRbeta repertoires from subjects exposed to, actively infected with, or recovered from COVID-19 were included in the dataset. Samples came from the ongoing ImmuneRACE study (first 160 participants) plus 1,254 subjects from 6 global collaborators. The prospective study material was composed of cDNA or gDNA derived from T cells, B-cell-depleted T cells, or PBMCs.

Collaborating institutions collected whole blood in K2EDTA tubes following their own protocols. For TCRbeta analysis, collaborators shipped samples as frozen whole blood, isolated PBMCs, or DNA extracted from either of those sample types. A note on this clone: Its binding antigen is unknown. The record has no base qualities; no much larger clone is one base away.

TCRbeta CDR3 regions were amplified from genomic DNA by means of the immunoSEQ Assay, a bias-controlled multiplex PCR. The authors processed their data as follows. Nucleated cell counts per sample were estimated from amplification of reference gene primers within the assay. To quantify the absolute abundance of each unique TCRbeta CDR3 rearrangement, sequence reads were collapsed and filtered. For each sample, productive Simpson clonality was calculated as the square root of Simpson's diversity index over productive rearrangements. TCRdb stores this immuneACCESS table with in-frame sequences only. Part of the clones is absent; in the studies checked, under half of the shortfall reflects unresolved V genes, and no reason is known for the rest. The V and J calls and clone size are taken from that table; D and trimming were inferred from the DNA. The sample contains approximately 450,000 clones, 85% to 90% of them found a single time. The ten biggest clones cover more than 4% of the sample.

What the work shows at the level of the full study, not this receptor alone: The quantity of clinical and demographic metadata differed by source and by participant and was supplied without curation.

The clonotype was recovered from a woman in her 30s with acute or convalescent COVID-19. Material: peripheral blood.

The CDR3 corresponds to CASSPPGGEQFF. In nucleotide form, the sequence is TGTGCCAGCAGCCCCCCGGGGGGAGAGCAGTTCTTC. This chain joins TRBV9 to TRBJ2-1; TRBD2 matches 7 bases in the middle. Sequences SGDLS (CDR1) and YYNGEE (CDR2) are obtained from the germline V gene. Trimming takes 4 bases off V and 10 bases off J; junction bases not matched to a gene: 5. The CDR3 spans 12 residues, from the cysteine through the phenylalanine. Of the read, only the CDR3 DNA is kept; its 36 bases are in frame from base 1.